This entry features one TCR beta chain sequence. As yet, its antigen is unknown. This entry belongs to a study of Graves' ophthalmopathy and Graves' hyperthyroidism. Notes on the study in general: Among thyroid clonotypes expanded above 0.001 frequency, most also appeared in blood.

Germline CDR1 ENHRY, CDR2 SYGVKD. The CDR3 runs 18 residues. Deletions cut 3 bases from V and 0 bases from J, with 18 bases between. The sequenced template was RNA, covering the TCR beta CDR3 region. After a first-round RT-PCR with HTBI primers, a second-round multiplex PCR was run. TCRdb re-called the multiplex PCR reads with MiXCR, one entry per CDR3 protein. The sample yields over 450,000 distinct CDR3 sequences, about an eighth seen once. This receptor was identified in a woman between 25 and 40 years old with Graves' ophthalmopathy. This chain links TRBV10-3 with TRBJ2-1, with D possibly TRBD2 on 7 matching bases. The sequencing input was blood. The CDR3 sequence is CAISDRGGGHGSYNEQFF. CDR3 sequence (DNA): TGTGCCATCAGTGATAGGGGGGGCGGGCACGGCTCCTACAATGAGCAGTTCTTC.